This T cell receptor (beta chain) was sequenced during a study of T cells in Graves' hyperthyroidism and ophthalmopathy. This clonotype was seen ten or more times. CDR3 size: 12 residues. CDR1 and CDR2 (germline): ENHRY, SYGVKD. V dropped 4 bases and J dropped 7; count of bases not matched to a gene: 3. The CDR3 regions of TCR beta were amplified from RNA transcripts. The HTBI set primed first-round TCR CDR3 RT-PCR. One entry per CDR3 protein, called by TCRdb with MiXCR from the multiplex PCR reads. The sample holds under 600,000 distinct CDR3 sequences, about a sixth seen once. This sequence was found in a woman in her thirties or forties with Graves' ophthalmopathy. Sequencing was carried out using blood. The chain couples TRBV10-3 to TRBJ1-2, with 7 nucleotides matching TRBD1. CDR3 sequence: CAISGDSIGYTF. CDR3 sequence (DNA): TGTGCCATCAGTGGGGACAGTATTGGCTACACCTTC.